These 5 T cell receptor beta chains originate from one sample sequenced in a study of T cells after yellow fever vaccination. Each CDR3 protein gets one entry after TCRdb re-called the 5' RACE reads with MiXCR. There are hundreds of thousands of distinct CDR3 sequences in the sample; 21% occur only once, and about 17% lies in the top ten. The sequencing used PBMCs, collected 21 days after the first yellow fever vaccination. The source is a young man who received the YFV17D yellow fever vaccine.

This clonotype came up a few times. This chain links TRBV6-2 or TRBV6-3 with TRBJ1-2; 7 nucleotides line up with TRBD1. Germline values: CDR1 MNHEY, CDR2 SVGEGT. Trimming removed 0 bases from V and 2 bases from J; junction bases left unmatched: 12. This CDR3 is built from 18 residues. The chain's CDR3 is CASSYSAGDSTPNYGYTF. CDR3 in DNA: TGTGCCAGCAGTTACTCCGCAGGGGACAGTACACCGAACTATGGCTACACCTTC.

The chain recombines TRBV6-6 with TRBJ2-7; tentatively, D is TRBD1 (6 bases). The CDR3 totals 13 residues. Germline CDR1 and CDR2: MNHNY and SVGAGI (reference sequence). V lost 2 bases and J lost 5, with 10 bases in between. This CDR3 is CASSYGGLNEQYV. CDR3 bases: TGTGCCAGCAGTTACGGGGGCCTGAACGAGCAGTACGTC.

The CDR3 bases are TGCGCCAGCAGCTTCGGACAGGGGGCGAGGTTGGTGTTCTCACCCCTCCACTTT. Its translation is CASSFGQGARLVFSPLHF. The gene calls are TRBV5-1 and TRBJ1-6; 11 bases agree with TRBD1. Per germline, CDR1 SGHRS and CDR2 YFSETQ. V shed 2 bases and J 10 bases; nucleotides not matched to a gene: 14. The CDR3 loop spans 18 amino acids.

V and J are TRBV6-5 and TRBJ1-1, with no clear D. Germline CDR1 is MNHEY and CDR2 is SVGAGI. V lost 2 bases and J 0 bases, leaving 7 bases between the germline ends. The CDR3 extends over 14 amino acids. CDR3 residues: CASSYKTVNTEAFF. The CDR3, as DNA: TGTGCCAGCAGTTACAAAACAGTGAACACTGAAGCTTTCTTT.

This clonotype was counted a few times. V is TRBV11-2 and J is TRBJ2-3; maybe TRBD1 (5 bases). Between the trimmed V and J ends, which lost 8 bases and 0 bases, there was a span of 18 bases. Per germline, CDR1 SGHAT and CDR2 FQNNGV. This CDR3 region has 16 residues. Here the CDR3 reads CASRRWGRSSTDTQYF. CDR3 coding DNA: TGTGCCAGCCGGCGGTGGGGCAGATCTAGCACAGATACGCAGTATTTT.